Detailed here is one TCR beta chain. Its antigen is not known. The data belong to a study of vaccination effects on CD4 cells after COVID-19. Overall study: At 16 days and one week before vaccination, a couple of convalescent patients gave samples. Study-wide results and limits: There was marked clonal contraction among infection- and vaccine-induced clones late after vaccination. In convalescent patients, vaccine-induced clones largely differed from infection-induced clones.

After expansion with viral peptide pools in the ViraFEST assay, antigen-specific CD4+ T cells were sequenced. It was after approximately 11 days of culture that CD4+ T cells were isolated. SARS-CoV-2 infection was confirmed by PCR in the person between March and December 2020. Cultures of some 2.2 million PBMC per well contained around 10 IU/ml IL-2 plus 10 ug/ml peptides. V was pared by 3 bases and J by 2 bases, with 8 bases between. There are 13 residues in the CDR3. The germline CDR1 and CDR2 sequences are KGHSH and LQKENI. The assay was immunoSEQ multiplex PCR, and TCRdb's table has in-frame clones only and misses some. Of approximately 37,000 clones in the sample, roughly 73% were seen once.

This clonotype originated in a human donor who had a prior SARS-CoV-2 infection. This specimen consisted of CD4+ T cells from PBMCs cultured with a peptide pool, obtained before COVID-19 vaccination. The J gene is TRBJ2-7, the V gene TRBV18, with D possibly being TRBD1 (6 bases). CDR3 nucleotides: TGTGCCAGCTCACCGGGACACACCTACGAGCAGTACTTC. It specifies CASSPGHTYEQYF.